These T cell receptor beta chains were read from a single sample in a study of early T cells in non-severe SARS-CoV-2 infection. One entry per CDR3 protein, called by TCRdb with MiXCR from the 5' RACE reads. The sample has roughly 75,000 distinct CDR3 sequences; more than 9% are singletons. The specimen sequenced was whole blood. These receptors were collected from an adult who was a healthcare worker with PCR-confirmed SARS-CoV-2 infection or an uninfected control (not recorded which). CDR3s include the opening cysteine and the closing phenylalanine or tryptophan. The D gene is left open where the match is weak. Rows give clone size only sometimes, using once, few, many, or a class for an expanded clone.

V gene: TRBV29-1; D gene: TRBD2; J gene: TRBJ2-2; clone size: .; CDR3 protein: CSVGISGITGELFF; CDR3 DNA: TGCAGCGTTGGTATTAGCGGGATAACCGGGGAGCTGTTTTTT
V gene: TRBV11-2; D gene: TRBD1; J gene: TRBJ2-5; clone size: few; CDR3 protein: CASSADRVSQYF; CDR3 DNA: TGTGCCAGCAGCGCGGACAGGGTGTCCCAGTACTTC
V gene: TRBV6-1; D gene: TRBD2; J gene: TRBJ2-1; clone size: few; CDR3 protein: CASSETSGRTTDEQFF; CDR3 DNA: TGTGCCAGCAGTGAGACTAGCGGGAGGACCACGGATGAGCAGTTCTTC
V gene: TRBV19; D gene: TRBD1; J gene: TRBJ2-6; clone size: .; CDR3 protein: CASGTGDGANVLTF; CDR3 DNA: TGTGCCAGTGGGACAGGTGATGGGGCCAACGTCCTGACTTTC
V gene: TRBV20-1; D gene: .; J gene: TRBJ2-7; clone size: few; CDR3 protein: CSASEAGSSYEQYF; CDR3 DNA: TGCAGTGCCTCGGAAGCCGGGTCCAGTTACGAGCAGTACTTC
V gene: TRBV28; D gene: TRBD2; J gene: TRBJ2-3; clone size: many; CDR3 protein: CASSLTSGLGYGTDTQYF; CDR3 DNA: TGTGCCAGCAGCCTGACTAGCGGGTTGGGGTATGGCACAGATACGCAGTATTTT
V gene: TRBV29-1; D gene: TRBD2; J gene: TRBJ2-7; clone size: many; CDR3 protein: CSVLSRAGARDEQYF; CDR3 DNA: TGCAGCGTTCTATCTAGAGCGGGAGCGAGGGACGAGCAGTACTTC
V gene: TRBV5-1; D gene: .; J gene: TRBJ2-7; clone size: many; CDR3 protein: CASSLTTGTISYEQYF; CDR3 DNA: TGCGCCAGCAGCTTGACGACAGGGACTATATCCTACGAGCAGTACTTC
V gene: TRBV2; D gene: TRBD2; J gene: TRBJ2-5; clone size: .; CDR3 protein: CASSVGGRRGETQYF; CDR3 DNA: TGTGCCAGCAGTGTTGGCGGGAGGAGAGGTGAGACCCAGTACTTC
V gene: TRBV7-8; D gene: .; J gene: TRBJ1-4; clone size: few; CDR3 protein: CASSVSRRPNEKLFF; CDR3 DNA: TGTGCCAGCAGCGTATCTAGACGCCCCAATGAAAAACTGTTTTTT
V gene: TRBV4-1; D gene: .; J gene: TRBJ2-1; clone size: few; CDR3 protein: CASSQGNNEQFF; CDR3 DNA: TGCGCCAGCAGCCAAGGCAACAATGAGCAGTTCTTC
V gene: TRBV13; D gene: TRBD2; J gene: TRBJ2-3; clone size: .; CDR3 protein: CASSLAGGDTQYF; CDR3 DNA: TGTGCCAGCAGCTTAGCCGGGGGGGATACGCAGTATTTT
V gene: TRBV6-1; D gene: TRBD1; J gene: TRBJ2-5; clone size: many; CDR3 protein: CASSAISGTGGETQYF; CDR3 DNA: TGTGCCAGCAGTGCTATATCCGGGACAGGGGGCGAGACCCAGTACTTC
V gene: TRBV12-3/TRBV12-4; D gene: TRBD1; J gene: TRBJ2-7; clone size: .; CDR3 protein: CASSQGTGGNYEQYF; CDR3 DNA: TGTGCCAGCAGTCAGGGGACAGGGGGAAACTACGAGCAGTACTTC
V gene: TRBV12-3/TRBV12-4; D gene: .; J gene: TRBJ1-1; clone size: few; CDR3 protein: CASSLMGDTEAFF; CDR3 DNA: TGTGCCAGCAGTTTAATGGGGGACACTGAAGCTTTCTTT
V gene: TRBV20-1; D gene: .; J gene: TRBJ2-5; clone size: many; CDR3 protein: CSAAGSSNPETQYF; CDR3 DNA: TGCAGTGCCGCCGGGTCTAGTAATCCAGAGACCCAGTACTTC
V gene: TRBV24-1; D gene: TRBD1; J gene: TRBJ2-5; clone size: few; CDR3 protein: CADRAQETQYF; CDR3 DNA: TGTGCCGACAGGGCCCAAGAGACCCAGTACTTC
V gene: TRBV30; D gene: .; J gene: TRBJ1-2; clone size: .; CDR3 protein: CAWREFGRSYGYTF; CDR3 DNA: TGTGCCTGGCGTGAGTTTGGACGGTCCTATGGCTACACCTTC